Following are 19 T cell receptor beta chains from one sample sequenced in a study of cytomegalovirus exposure and HLA in healthy donors. PCR primers comprised 60 Vbeta and 13 Jbeta primers. The data were produced by immunoSEQ multiplex PCR, yet TCRdb's version contains in-frame clones alone and is incomplete. In the table there are under 200,000 clones, 65% to 80% of which are singletons. Sample: PBMCs. The receptors originated from a woman between 40 and 55 years old in good health and CMV-seropositive.

The chain employs TRBV18 and TRBJ1-1; 10 nucleotides agree with TRBD1. There are 16 residues in the CDR3. V was pared by 2 bases and J by 7 bases, with 10 bases of the junction left unmatched. CDR1 is KGHSH, CDR2 LQKENI, per germline. CDR3 region: CASSPRDRGTSGEAFF. The CDR3 DNA follows: TGTGCCAGCTCACCAAGGGACAGGGGTACCTCAGGTGAAGCTTTCTTT.

The rearrangement joins TRBV11-2 to TRBJ2-1, with D tentatively TRBD2 (7 bases). There are 14 residues in the CDR3. Looked up from germline, CDR1 is SGHAT and CDR2 is FQNNGV. Trimming left V 6 bases short and J 6 bases short, with 15 bases between. In DNA form, the CDR3 reads TGTGCCAGCAGAAGGGGGGGCGGAGGCAATGAGCAGTTCTTC. Translated: CASRRGGGGNEQFF.

J is TRBJ1-3 and V is TRBV2; 9 bases fit TRBD1. Germline assignment: CDR1 SNHLY and CDR2 FYNNEI. The CDR3 is made up of 14 amino acids. After removal of 6 bases from V and 4 bases from J, the junction contained 4 bases not matched to a gene. The CDR3 nucleotides are TGTGCCAGCAGGGGACAGGGAGCGGGAAACACCATATATTTT. Residues: CASRGQGAGNTIYF.

This rearrangement joins TRBV9 to TRBJ2-3, with D perhaps TRBD2 (7 bases). Deletions cut 4 bases from V and 2 bases from J, with 14 bases between. CDR3 length: 15 residues. Germline values: CDR1 SGDLS, CDR2 YYNGEE. The CDR3 protein is CASSLGGAPTDTQYF. CDR3 coding DNA: TGTGCCAGCAGCCTTGGGGGGGCCCCCACAGATACGCAGTATTTT. The complete variable domain, with remaining parts taken from reference TRBV9 and TRBJ2-3, reads DSGVTQTPKHLITATGQRVTLRCSPRSGDLSVYWYQQSLDQGLQFLIQYYNGEERAKGNILERFSAQQFPDLHSELNLSSLELGDSALYFCASSLGGAPTDTQYFGPGTRLTVL.

The V gene is TRBV28, the J gene TRBJ2-3, with 7 bases identical to TRBD1. Unmatched junction bases numbered 20, after V lost 8 bases and J lost 9 bases. Per germline, CDR1 MDHEN and CDR2 SYDVKM. This CDR3 is built from 16 residues. CDR3 loop: CASEGGTGAQRATQYF. CDR3 in DNA: TGTGCCAGCGAGGGCGGCACAGGGGCCCAGAGGGCGACGCAGTATTTT.

There are a few counts of this clone. V and J are TRBV6-5 and TRBJ2-7; possibly TRBD2 for D (5 bases). The germline gives CDR1 MNHEY, CDR2 SVGAGI. The CDR3 runs 15 residues. The ends were cut back, 6 bases at V and 0 bases at J, with 15 bases in the middle. CDR3 region: CASRPPGSDSYEQYF. The CDR3 DNA follows: TGTGCCAGCAGGCCCCCGGGATCCGACTCCTACGAGCAGTACTTC.

The CDR3 spells CASSQDTGSGNTIYF. In DNA form, the CDR3 reads TGCGCCAGCAGCCAAGATACAGGCTCTGGAAACACCATATATTTT. The V gene is TRBV4-3, the J gene TRBJ1-3, with TRBD1 as a possible D gene (5 bases). V was cut by 0 bases and J by 0 bases, with 6 bases left in between. The length of the CDR3 is 15 residues. Germline CDR1 is LGHNA and CDR2 is YSLEER.

The chain couples TRBV25-1 to TRBJ2-1; 10 positions agree with TRBD1. Germline CDR1 reads MGHDK; CDR2 reads SYGVNS. After removal of 7 bases from V and 8 bases from J, the junction contained 14 bases not matched to a gene. The CDR3 has 16 residues. CDR3 sequence reads: CASTHTGQGSVYEQFF. Written as DNA, the CDR3 is TGTGCCAGCACCCACACGGGACAGGGGTCTGTCTATGAGCAGTTCTTC.

V gene TRBV7-2 combines with J gene TRBJ1-2; TRBD1 agrees at 7 bases. There are 13 residues in the CDR3. The germline V gene has CDR1 SGHTA and CDR2 FQGNSA. The V segment lost 2 bases and the J segment 7 bases; nucleotides outside the gene matches: 4. CDR3 nucleotides: TGTGCCAGCAGCTTACAGGGGGTAATTGGCTACACCTTC. Protein: CASSLQGVIGYTF.

The chain links TRBV10-3 to TRBJ2-7, with D unresolved. This CDR3 region has 11 residues. Germline CDR1 reads ENHRY; CDR2 reads SYGVKD. V was pared by 2 bases and J by 6 bases, with 5 bases between. CDR3 coding DNA: TGTGCCATCAGTGAGACGGTCGAGCAGTACTTC. Protein sequence: CAISETVEQYF.

This rearrangement joins TRBV9 to TRBJ1-2, with TRBD1 matching over 9 bases. V lost 4 bases and J lost 4; bases outside the gene matches: 17. This CDR3 has 18 residues. In germline, CDR1 is SGDLS, CDR2 YYNGEE. CDR3 sequence (DNA): TGTGCCAGCAGCCCTCGAGAGACCCCGGGACAGGGTACCTATGGCTACACCTTC. This encodes CASSPRETPGQGTYGYTF.

The chain is built from TRBV19 and TRBJ2-1; 8 bases map to TRBD2. Trimming cost V 4 bases and J 4 bases; bases outside gene matches: 18. This CDR3 region has 19 residues. Germline V gives CDR1 LNHDA, CDR2 SQIVND (reference sequence). CDR3 region: CASSTSAGGSVGAYNEQFF. The CDR3 region has the DNA TGTGCCAGTAGTACCTCTGCGGGGGGCTCCGTTGGGGCTTACAATGAGCAGTTCTTC.

In this sample, this clone turned up a few times. The V call is TRBV27, the J call TRBJ2-7; tentatively, D is TRBD1 (6 bases). The germline V gene has CDR1 MNHEY and CDR2 SMNVEV (reference sequence). With 6 bases removed from V and 4 bases from J, the gap between germline ends came to 13 bases. This CDR3 has 13 amino acids. CDR3 sequence (DNA): TGTGCCAGCAGGAATTTACAGGGATACGAGCAGTACTTC. Its translation: CASRNLQGYEQYF.

V and J are TRBV19 and TRBJ1-2, with a possible D match to TRBD1 (6 bases). Trimming took off 10 bases at V and 3 bases at J, with 15 bases between the two ends. The CDR3 length is 13 residues. The germline CDR1 and CDR2 sequences are LNHDA and SQIVND (reference sequence). DNA of the CDR3: TGTGCCACCACAGGGAGAAGAGACTATGGCTACACCTTC. Translation gives CATTGRRDYGYTF. The full variable domain, rest sourced from reference TRBV19 and TRBJ1-2, is DGGITQSPKYLFRKEGQNVTLSCEQNLNHDAMYWYRQDPGQGLRLIYYSQIVNDFQKGDIAEGYSVSREKKESFPLTVTSAQKNPTAFYLCATTGRRDYGYTFGSGTRLTVV.

The rearrangement links TRBV12-5 to TRBJ1-1; 9 bases map to TRBD1. Looked up from germline, CDR1 is LGHNT and CDR2 is FRNRAP. The V segment lost 1 base and the J segment 4 bases; nucleotides outside the gene matches: 4. The CDR3 contains 15 residues. The DNA for the CDR3 is TGTGCTAGTGGTTTGGGACAGGGGGTTGGCACTGAAGCTTTCTTT. The encoded protein is CASGLGQGVGTEAFF.

The genes are TRBV6-1 and TRBJ2-7; the match to TRBD1 covers 7 bases. The CDR3 loop spans 14 amino acids. V lost 4 bases to trimming and J lost 3 bases; unmatched junction nucleotides: 6. The V gene's germline CDR1 is MNHNS and CDR2 SASEGT. CDR3 DNA: TGTGCCAGCAGTGTAGGGACAGTTCTCTACGAGCAGTACTTC. Amino acid sequence: CASSVGTVLYEQYF.

The V and J genes are TRBV30 and TRBJ2-2; D is ambiguous. Per germline, CDR1 GTSNPN and CDR2 SVGIG (reference sequence). V shed 0 bases and J shed 8 bases, with 4 bases lying between them. The CDR3 sequence is 11 residues long. CDR3 amino acids: CAWSVLGELFF. The CDR3 coding sequence is TGTGCCTGGAGTGTACTGGGGGAGCTGTTTTTT.

The rearrangement uses TRBV6-1 and TRBJ1-1, with no clear D. Germline V gene data show CDR1 as MNHNS and CDR2 as SASEGT. Trimming pared 1 base from V and 6 bases from J, leaving 6 bases between. The CDR3 extends over 12 amino acids. CDR3 bases: TGTGCCAGCAGTGAAGGGGCCGCTGAAGCTTTCTTT. Translation: CASSEGAAEAFF.

The CDR3 bases are TGTGCCAGCACTAACAGGGGTCAGAACACCATATATTTT. Protein: CASTNRGQNTIYF. The chain couples TRBV25-1 to TRBJ1-3, with 7 bases lining up with TRBD1. CDR3 length: 13 residues. The ends lost 7 bases at V and 7 bases at J; junction bases unmatched: 7. Germline CDR1 and CDR2: MGHDK and SYGVNS.